This T cell receptor (beta chain) was profiled in a study of control samples from healthy donors and cancer patients. TCRdb keeps only in-frame clones here, not all; method: immunoSEQ multiplex PCR. The sample has about 130,000 clones; just under 95% are singletons. The CDR3 extends over 15 amino acids. V was trimmed by 4 bases and J by 4 bases, leaving 13 bases between them. Germline CDR1 and CDR2: SNHLY and FYNNEI. The gene calls are TRBV2 and TRBJ1-4, with D unclear. The receptor was isolated from a young man in good health. The sequenced sample consisted of blood. In DNA form, the CDR3 reads TGTGCCAGCAGTGGTGGGTTGGGGAATAATGAAAAACTGTTTTTT. This encodes CASSGGLGNNEKLFF. Together with reference TRBV2 and TRBJ1-4, the CDR3 gives the full variable domain: EPEVTQTPSHQVTQMGQEVILRCVPISNHLYFYWYRQILGQKVEFLVSFYNNEISEKSEIFDDQFSVERPDGSNFTLKIRSTKLEDSAMYFCASSGGLGNNEKLFFGSGTQLSVL.